The 30 T cell receptor beta chains reported below all come from one sample, sequenced in a study of blood T cells in healthy people across ages. A second about 6 to 11 cycle PCR used barcoded and J-beta primers. TCRdb called the 5' RACE reads again in MiXCR, with one record for every CDR3 protein. Of about 690,000 distinct CDR3 sequences detected, approximately 40% appear once; the ten largest clones hold about 32%. The specimen was blood. The receptors here all came from an elderly man in good health.

The chain couples TRBV7-2 to TRBJ2-2; tentative D call: TRBD1 (6 bases). V lost 1 base to trimming and J lost 1 base, with 16 bases between them. The CDR3 totals 18 residues. CDR1 and CDR2 from the germline V gene are SGHTA and FQGNSA. In DNA form, the CDR3 reads TGTGCCAGCAGCTTAGATCTCTTTCAGGGGTGGAACACCGGGGAGCTGTTTTTT. Its translation is CASSLDLFQGWNTGELFF.

This rearrangement joins TRBV6-6 to TRBJ2-2, with D tentatively TRBD1 (8 bases). This CDR3 contains 15 residues. Germline V gene sequence: CDR1 MNHNY, CDR2 SVGAGI (reference sequence). V lost 5 bases, J lost 3 bases, and 13 bases lay in between. CDR3 nucleotides: TGTGCCAGCAGTCCCACAGGGGGGGACACCGGGGAGCTGTTTTTT. This encodes CASSPTGGDTGELFF.

This clonotype came up once. This sequence joins TRBV24-1 and TRBJ2-1; unclear D gene. The CDR3 spans 14 residues. Germline V gene lookup returns CDR1 KGHDR and CDR2 SFDVKD. V shed 3 bases and J shed 4 bases, with 9 bases lying between them. CDR3 in DNA: TGTGCCACCAGTGATCCCCAAGGGTACAATGAGCAGTTCTTC. Translated, it gives CATSDPQGYNEQFF.

This clonotype was seen many times. The rearrangement links TRBV7-2 to TRBJ1-2; D may be TRBD1 (5 bases). The germline V gene encodes CDR1 SGHTA and CDR2 FQGNSA. The V gene lost 3 bases and the J gene lost 8 bases, with 10 bases spanning the gap. The CDR3 covers 12 residues. DNA of the CDR3: TGTGCCAGCAGCTTTCCCGGGGGAGGCTACACCTTC. This sequence encodes CASSFPGGGYTF.

The chain recombines TRBV6-5 with TRBJ2-2, with D perhaps matching TRBD1 or TRBD2 (6 bases each). V lost 2 bases, J lost 2 bases, and 15 bases lay in between. Per germline, CDR1 MNHEY and CDR2 SVGAGI. CDR3 length: 17 residues. The CDR3 DNA reads as TGTGCCAGCAGTTACCCCGCGGGACACCGAAACACCGGGGAGCTGTTTTTT. Its translation is CASSYPAGHRNTGELFF.

J is TRBJ2-2 and V is TRBV20-1, with D perhaps TRBD1 or TRBD2 (5 bases each). CDR1 and CDR2 (germline): DFQATT, SNEGSKA (reference sequence). V lost 0 bases, J lost 8 bases, and 13 bases lay in between. The length of the CDR3 is 14 residues. The CDR3 DNA sequence: TGCAGTGCTAGAGATTTCGGGGACCGGGGGGAGCTGTTTTTT. Its translation: CSARDFGDRGELFF.

This clonotype was observed a few times. The chain employs TRBV7-2 and TRBJ2-5; D might be TRBD2 (6 bases). V was pared by 5 bases and J by 9 bases, with 16 bases between. CDR1 and CDR2 (germline): SGHTA, FQGNSA. The CDR3 spans 13 residues. CDR3 amino acids: CASSPGVLDSQYF. The CDR3 DNA reads as TGTGCCAGCAGCCCGGGGGTGTTGGACTCCCAGTACTTC. The whole variable domain, remainder taken from reference TRBV7-2 and TRBJ2-5, is GAGVSQSPSNKVTEKGKDVELRCDPISGHTALYWYRQSLGQGLEFLIYFQGNSAPDKSGLPSDRFSAERTGGSVSTLTIQRTQQEDSAVYLCASSPGVLDSQYFGPGTRLLVL.

This clonotype was counted a few times. The J gene is TRBJ1-1, the V gene TRBV28; TRBD1 matches at 9 bases. This CDR3 contains 15 residues. The V gene's germline CDR1 is MDHEN and CDR2 SYDVKM. Trimming at V came to 6 bases and at J to 5 bases, leaving 10 bases not matched to a gene. CDR3 region: CASRGGQGGGTEAFF. For the CDR3, the DNA is TGTGCCAGCAGGGGGGGACAGGGTGGAGGGACTGAAGCTTTCTTT.

With respect to this clonotype: At one of its ends the junction is not consistent with the germline gene, which may arise from a read error. The chain joins TRBV24-1 to TRBJ2-7; weak D call: TRBD2 (5 bases). The CDR3 totals 14 residues. The germline CDR1 and CDR2 sequences are KGHDR and SFDVKD. The CDR3 nucleotides are TGTGTCACCAGTCTTGACGGGGATTCCTACGAGCAGTACTTC. This gives the protein CVTSLDGDSYEQYF.

This clonotype came up a few times. The chain couples TRBV20-1 to TRBJ2-1; D is unresolved. V shed 4 bases and J shed 1 base, with 11 bases lying between them. CDR1 DFQATT and CDR2 SNEGSKA come from the germline V gene (reference sequence). The CDR3 has 14 amino acids. The CDR3 DNA reads TGCAGTGCTATCCCCAGGTTGTCCTACAATGAGCAGTTCTTC. This sequence encodes CSAIPRLSYNEQFF.

This clonotype was detected only a few times. The rearrangement uses TRBV29-1 and TRBJ2-3, with 12 bases that match TRBD2. J lost 2 bases, V lost 6 bases, and 6 bases had no gene match. CDR1 SQVTM and CDR2 ANQGSEA come from the germline V gene. CDR3 length: 15 amino acids. CDR3 DNA: TGCAGCGTGAGGGGACTAGCGGGCCCCACAGATACGCAGTATTTT. Encoded protein: CSVRGLAGPTDTQYF.

This rearrangement joins TRBV7-2 to TRBJ1-4, with D possibly being TRBD1 (6 bases). This CDR3 comprises 17 residues. V was trimmed by 4 bases and J by 8 bases, leaving 23 bases between them. Per the germline V gene, CDR1 is SGHTA and CDR2 is FQGNSA. The CDR3, as DNA: TGTGCCAGCAGCTCCACCCAAGGGGGACCCAGGCGGGAAAAACTGTTTTTT. This codes for CASSSTQGGPRREKLFF.

The chain is built from TRBV30 and TRBJ2-1; tentatively, D is TRBD2 (5 bases). V dropped 0 bases and J dropped 7 bases, with 16 bases sitting between them. In germline, CDR1 is GTSNPN, CDR2 SVGIG (reference sequence). The CDR3 sequence is 15 residues long. Here the CDR3 reads CAWSVGLALGNEQFF. In DNA form, the CDR3 reads TGTGCCTGGAGTGTAGGCCTAGCCCTTGGAAATGAGCAGTTCTTC.

The CDR3 protein is CASSLVRENGYTF. The CDR3 coding sequence is TGTGCCAGCAGCTTAGTCAGGGAGAATGGCTACACCTTC. The chain has TRBV7-2 and TRBJ1-2; D perhaps matches TRBD1 (5 bases). The germline gives CDR1 SGHTA, CDR2 FQGNSA. CDR3 size: 13 residues. The V end lost 1 base, the J end lost 6 bases, and 9 bases lay between the germline ends.

The V call is TRBV20-1, the J call TRBJ2-1, with 7 bases identical to TRBD2. CDR1 is DFQATT, CDR2 SNEGSKA, per germline (reference sequence). Trimming removed 1 base from V and 6 bases from J; junction bases left unmatched: 6. CDR3 length equals 14 residues. CDR3 in DNA: TGCAGTGCTAGAGCTTGGGCTAGCGGCAATGAGCAGTTCTTC. It is translated as CSARAWASGNEQFF.

J is TRBJ1-2 and V is TRBV29-1, with 11 bases that match TRBD1. V lost 8 bases to trimming and J lost 7 bases; unmatched junction nucleotides: 12. CDR1 is SQVTM, CDR2 ANQGSEA, per germline. The CDR3 covers 14 residues. The CDR3 region is CSLDRGRSLSGYTF. CDR3 sequence (DNA): TGCAGCCTGGACAGGGGGCGAAGCTTGAGTGGCTACACCTTC.

This clonotype was found a few times. The chain is built from TRBV7-6 and TRBJ2-4; D is perhaps TRBD2 (5 bases). Germline CDR1 reads SGHVS; CDR2 reads FNYEAQ. Trimming shortened V by 2 bases and J by 6 bases, and 11 bases separated the two germline ends. This CDR3 is built from 14 residues. The CDR3 region is CASSLRESLNIQYF. The CDR3 nucleotides read TGTGCCAGCAGCTTAAGGGAGTCTCTAAACATTCAGTACTTC.

This clonotype was seen a handful of times. The chain links TRBV20-1 to TRBJ2-7; 9 bases align to TRBD1. The CDR3 length is 15 residues. Losses at the gene ends were 4 bases for V and 3 bases for J; bases not matched to a gene: 10. CDR1 and CDR2 from the germline V gene are DFQATT and SNEGSKA (reference sequence). The CDR3 bases are TGCAGTGCTAACCCCCGGGACAGGGTATTCTACGAGCAGTACTTC. It specifies CSANPRDRVFYEQYF.

This clonotype has ten or more counts. The genes are TRBV7-2 and TRBJ2-7; 7 nucleotides line up with TRBD1. Trimming removed 0 bases from V and 4 bases from J; junction bases left unmatched: 9. The germline V gene encodes CDR1 SGHTA and CDR2 FQGNSA. The CDR3 is 16 amino acids. The CDR3 reads CASSLAMPGQRYEQYF. CDR3 coding DNA: TGTGCCAGCAGCTTAGCCATGCCGGGACAGCGTTACGAGCAGTACTTC.

This clonotype was picked up a small number of times. The genes are TRBV7-3 and TRBJ2-1, with 8 bases identical to TRBD2. Germline CDR1 is SGHTA and CDR2 is FQGTGA. The trim removed 5 bases at V and 4 bases at J, leaving 10 bases unmatched. The CDR3 totals 16 residues. The CDR3 region is CASSNRGGASYNEQFF. The DNA for the CDR3 is TGTGCCAGCAGCAATCGGGGGGGCGCCTCTTACAATGAGCAGTTCTTC.

This clonotype has at least ten counts. This chain connects TRBV7-2 to TRBJ2-6; no clear D gene. CDR3 length equals 16 residues. From germline, CDR1 is SGHTA and CDR2 FQGNSA. The V gene lost 1 base and the J gene lost 0 bases, with 7 bases spanning the gap. CDR3 nucleotide sequence: TGTGCCAGCAGCTTAGAGGGCAGCTCTGGGGCCAACGTCCTGACTTTC. It codes for CASSLEGSSGANVLTF.

A remark on this clonotype: Just one base apart from a much larger clone, this may be a read error. The chain recombines TRBV7-2 with TRBJ2-1; D unresolved. This CDR3 spans 13 amino acids. Germline CDR1 and CDR2: SGHTA and FQGNSA. Trimming removed 5 bases from V and 13 bases from J, with 18 bases in between. CDR3 region: CASSRDTRETQFF. The CDR3 nucleotides are TGTGCCAGCAGCCGAGACACAAGAGAGACCCAGTTCTTC.

In DNA form, the CDR3 reads TGTGCCAGCAGTTTTGGGACTACACACAATGAGCAGTTCTTC. This gives the protein CASSFGTTHNEQFF. J is TRBJ2-1 and V is TRBV27, with TRBD2 matching over 7 bases. CDR1 is MNHEY and CDR2 is SMNVEV in the germline V gene (reference sequence). CDR3 length: 14 residues. After removal of 3 bases from V and 5 bases from J, the junction contained 4 bases not matched to a gene.

This clonotype was observed a few times. This chain uses TRBV5-5 with TRBJ1-2; possibly TRBD1 for D (5 bases). Germline CDR1 is SGHKS and CDR2 is YYEKEE (reference sequence). This CDR3 spans 14 amino acids. The germline V and J ends were trimmed by 0 bases and 7 bases, with 13 bases remaining between them. CDR3 DNA sequence: TGTGCCAGCAGCTTGGTCGGGACTACCGGTGGCTACACCTTC. Amino acids: CASSLVGTTGGYTF.

The V and J genes are TRBV4-2 and TRBJ2-5, with TRBD2 identical over 9 bases. The V and J ends lost 1 base and 11 bases, in that order; junction bases with no gene match: 17. There are 17 residues in the CDR3. The germline gives CDR1 LGHNA, CDR2 YNFKEQ. Here the CDR3 DNA reads TGTGCCAGCAGCCAAGTGAGGGCTAGCGGGACCCCCTACGGGCAGTACTTC. Translated, it gives CASSQVRASGTPYGQYF.

Comments on this clonotype: Relative to the germline gene, one junction end is altered; a read error may explain this. The J gene is TRBJ2-5, the V gene TRBV7-2; no clear D gene. Per the germline V gene, CDR1 is SGHTA and CDR2 is FQGNSA. The CDR3 sequence is 14 residues long. The CDR3 nucleotides read TGTGCCAGCTTCGATAGAGGAACGGGTGAGACCCAGCACTTC. Translation: CASFDRGTGETQHF.

The chain couples TRBV7-2 to TRBJ2-3, with TRBD1 matching over 8 bases. CDR3 length: 16 amino acids. Trimming took 1 base from V and 4 from J; bases not matched to a gene: 7. Germline V lookup: CDR1 SGHTA, CDR2 FQGNSA. The CDR3, as DNA: TGTACCAGCAGCTTAGATTCGCCAGGGGGCTCAGATACGCAGTATTTT. Translation gives CTSSLDSPGGSDTQYF.

The chain combines TRBV6-4 with TRBJ2-3; 7 positions agree with TRBD1. Trimming at V came to 5 bases and at J to 6 bases, leaving 5 bases not matched to a gene. The CDR3 totals 13 residues. Germline loops: CDR1 MRHNA, CDR2 SNTAGT. The CDR3 loop reads CASSMTDRDTQYF. Here the CDR3 DNA reads TGTGCCAGCAGTATGACGGACAGGGATACGCAGTATTTT.

The V and J genes are TRBV2 and TRBJ2-2; D is uncertain. Germline CDR1 is SNHLY and CDR2 is FYNNEI. Trimming stripped 6 bases from V and 4 bases from J, with 6 bases between. CDR3 size: 12 residues. The CDR3 sequence is CASRAITGELFF. The CDR3 DNA reads as TGTGCCAGCAGAGCAATCACCGGGGAGCTGTTTTTT.

This clonotype came up many times. The chain is built from TRBV5-1 and TRBJ2-1; 9 nucleotides line up with TRBD1. Germline values: CDR1 SGHRS, CDR2 YFSETQ. V was pared by 0 bases and J by 7 bases, with 8 bases of the junction left unmatched. The CDR3 is 16 amino acids. The CDR3 nucleotides read TGCGCCAGCAGCTTGGCTCGGGACAGGGTGGGGAATGAGCAGTTCTTC. It specifies CASSLARDRVGNEQFF.